These 20 T cell receptor beta chains originate from one sample sequenced in a study of blood T cell repertoires in COVID-19. Only in-frame clones appear in the TCRdb table, and some are missing; sequencing was by immunoSEQ multiplex PCR. The sample contains some 140,000 clones, 83% of which appear only once. Sequencing was performed on peripheral blood. Every receptor here comes from an older woman with COVID-19, enrolled during active disease.

The chain carries TRBV5-4 and TRBJ1-2; D is unclear. V gave up 1 base and J gave up 3 bases, with 7 bases separating them. Per the germline V gene, CDR1 is SGHNT and CDR2 is YYREEE (reference sequence). CDR3 length equals 13 residues. The CDR3 coding sequence is TGTGCCAGCAGCTTGAACAGCTACTATGGCTACACCTTC. It encodes CASSLNSYYGYTF.

The genes are TRBV7-3 and TRBJ2-2, with 7 bases identical to TRBD1. The J segment lost 7 bases and the V segment lost 2 bases, leaving 1 base of the junction unmatched. The CDR3 totals 13 residues. Per germline, CDR1 SGHTA and CDR2 FQGTGA. The CDR3 bases are TGTGCCAGCAGCTTACAGGGGGTCGGGGAGCTGTTTTTT. Encoded protein: CASSLQGVGELFF. The whole variable domain, remainder taken from reference TRBV7-3 and TRBJ2-2, is GAGVSQTPSNKVTEKGKYVELRCDPISGHTALYWYRQSLGQGPEFLIYFQGTGAADDSGLPNDRFFAVRPEGSVSTLKIQRTERGDSAVYLCASSLQGVGELFFGEGSRLTVL.

This chain joins TRBV2 and TRBJ1-5; D possibly corresponds to TRBD1 (6 bases). The germline gives CDR1 SNHLY, CDR2 FYNNEI. CDR3 length: 15 residues. V gave up 8 bases and J gave up 2 bases, with 16 bases separating them. This CDR3 is CASGSGTPGNQPQHF. The DNA for the CDR3 is TGTGCCAGCGGTTCTGGGACACCCGGCAATCAGCCCCAGCATTTT.

The chain has TRBV12-3 or TRBV12-4 and TRBJ2-7; unclear D gene. The V gene lost 6 bases and the J gene lost 4 bases, with 10 bases spanning the gap. The CDR3 contains 12 residues. The CDR3 DNA reads as TGTGCCAGCAGCCCACAGATTTACGAGCAGTACTTC. Its protein product is CASSPQIYEQYF.

This clone was seen a handful of times. V is TRBV6-1 and J is TRBJ1-1, with D uncertain. The V gene's germline CDR1 is MNHNS and CDR2 SASEGT. The CDR3 is 13 amino acids. V was pared by 2 bases and J by 1 base, with 5 bases between. CDR3 residues: CASSERENTEAFF. CDR3 in DNA: TGTGCCAGCAGTGAACGAGAGAACACTGAAGCTTTCTTT.

Only a few counts were recorded for this clone. The chain joins TRBV18 to TRBJ2-1; 7 bases are a match to TRBD2. J was trimmed by 9 bases and V by 6 bases; bases with no gene match: 14. There are 15 residues in the CDR3. Per the germline V gene, CDR1 is KGHSH and CDR2 is LQKENI. This CDR3 reads CASSRTQRDNGEQFF. The CDR3 DNA reads as TGTGCCAGCTCGAGGACGCAGCGGGATAACGGTGAGCAGTTCTTC. Using reference TRBV18 and TRBJ2-1 for the parts outside the CDR3, the full variable domain is NAGVMQNPRHLVRRRGQEARLRCSPMKGHSHVYWYRQLPEEGLKFMVYLQKENIIDESGMPKERFSAEFPKEGPSILRIQQVVRGDSAAYFCASSRTQRDNGEQFFGPGTRLTVL.

This rearrangement joins TRBV19 to TRBJ2-5; the D gene is possibly TRBD2 (5 bases). V dropped 6 bases and J dropped 1 base, with 15 bases sitting between them. From germline, CDR1 is LNHDA and CDR2 SQIVND (reference sequence). The CDR3 runs 15 residues. The CDR3 region has the DNA TGTGCCAGTAGCACAAGTCGGGGATCCCAAGAGACCCAGTACTTC. The encoded protein is CASSTSRGSQETQYF.

The V call is TRBV29-1, the J call TRBJ2-3; the D gene is possibly TRBD2 (5 bases). CDR1 is SQVTM, CDR2 ANQGSEA, per germline. With 5 bases removed from V and 2 bases from J, the gap between germline ends came to 17 bases. The CDR3 consists of 15 residues. DNA of the CDR3: TGCAGCGTTTCTCTCCTGTCGGGATCCACAGATACGCAGTATTTT. It specifies CSVSLLSGSTDTQYF.

CDR3 bases: TGTGCCAGCAGCCAAAGAGACGGGATAGGATCTGGAAACACCATATATTTT. Protein: CASSQRDGIGSGNTIYF. The chain joins TRBV3-1 (or the pseudogene TRBV3-2) to TRBJ1-3; D gene unclear. V shed 2 bases and J shed 1 base, with 15 bases lying between them. Germline V gene data show CDR1 as LGHDT and CDR2 as YNNKEL (reference sequence). The CDR3 sequence is 17 residues long.

The CDR3 reads CASSLFRAKNIQYF. For the CDR3, the DNA is TGTGCCAGCAGCTTATTCAGGGCCAAAAACATTCAGTACTTC. J is TRBJ2-4 and V is TRBV7-4; D is ambiguous. The germline V gene has CDR1 SGHVT and CDR2 SQSDAQ. The CDR3 length is 14 residues. V lost 2 bases, J lost 1 base, and 6 bases lay in between.

This clone was detected once. The rearrangement uses TRBV4-1 and TRBJ2-1; tentative D call: TRBD1 (6 bases). V was pared by 0 bases and J by 3 bases, with 6 bases between. The CDR3 spans 14 residues. Germline CDR1 and CDR2: MGHRA and YSYEKL. CDR3 DNA sequence: TGCGCCAGCAGCCAAGACAGGGGCTACAATGAGCAGTTCTTC. Protein sequence: CASSQDRGYNEQFF.

This clone was seen once. The V gene is TRBV5-5, the J gene TRBJ2-4; TRBD1 matches at 9 bases. Germline V CDR1 and CDR2: SGHKS, YYEKEE (reference sequence). The ends lost 4 bases at V and 15 bases at J; junction bases unmatched: 11. The CDR3 sequence is 13 residues long. The CDR3 protein is CASSLVLQGAGYF. For the CDR3, the DNA is TGTGCCAGCAGCCTAGTATTACAGGGGGCGGGGTACTTC.

The sample holds a few counts of this clone. This chain uses TRBV5-1 with TRBJ2-7, with 10 bases lining up with TRBD2. This CDR3 region has 15 residues. V was clipped by 2 bases and J by 2 bases; unmatched bases: 4. Germline V gene data show CDR1 as SGHRS and CDR2 as YFSETQ. The CDR3 DNA is TGCGCCAGCAGCTTTAGCGGGAGGCCACCCTACGAGCAGTACTTC. This encodes CASSFSGRPPYEQYF.

The chain employs TRBV5-1 and TRBJ1-5, with TRBD1 matching 10 bases. This CDR3 comprises 15 residues. Germline V gene lookup returns CDR1 SGHRS and CDR2 YFSETQ. V shed 4 bases, J shed 6 bases, and the junction held 7 bases outside the gene matches. The CDR3 reads CASSVTGGVGQPQHF. The DNA of the CDR3 is TGCGCCAGCAGCGTGACAGGGGGCGTGGGTCAGCCCCAGCATTTT.

This chain uses TRBV20-1 with TRBJ1-1; D may be TRBD1 (5 bases). Per the germline V gene, CDR1 is DFQATT and CDR2 is SNEGSKA (reference sequence). V lost 3 bases to trimming and J lost 5 bases, with 10 bases between them. This CDR3 has 12 residues. This CDR3 reads CSASKTETEAFF. CDR3 nucleotide sequence: TGCAGTGCTAGTAAGACAGAAACTGAAGCTTTCTTT.

This clone was seen only a few times. The J gene is TRBJ2-1, the V gene TRBV10-3; TRBD2 might be the D (6 bases). This CDR3 region has 12 residues. The germline CDR1 and CDR2 sequences are ENHRY and SYGVKD. The V end lost 8 bases, the J end lost 15 bases, and 20 bases lay between the germline ends. The CDR3 loop reads CAIRTGDFKLFF. Here the CDR3 DNA reads TGTGCCATCCGAACCGGGGACTTTAAACTGTTCTTC.

V and J are TRBV4-2 and TRBJ1-5; D not resolved. Germline CDR1 and CDR2: LGHNA and YNFKEQ. Trimming took 0 bases from V and 0 from J, leaving 12 bases between them. This CDR3 has 17 amino acids. The CDR3: CASSQDLAFDSNQPQHF. CDR3 nucleotide sequence: TGTGCCAGCAGCCAAGACCTGGCATTCGATAGCAATCAGCCCCAGCATTTT.

The J gene is TRBJ2-7, the V gene TRBV5-1; TRBD2 matches at 7 bases. The CDR3 covers 14 residues. J was trimmed by 2 bases and V by 2 bases; bases with no gene match: 4. Germline CDR1 and CDR2: SGHRS and YFSETQ. The CDR3 spells CASSFRGEAYEQYF. CDR3 nucleotide sequence: TGCGCCAGCAGCTTCCGGGGGGAAGCCTACGAGCAGTACTTC.

V gene TRBV24-1 combines with J gene TRBJ1-2, with 8 bases fitting TRBD1. Germline V gives CDR1 KGHDR, CDR2 SFDVKD. The CDR3 extends over 15 amino acids. Losses at the gene ends were 4 bases for V and 4 bases for J; bases not matched to a gene: 7. The CDR3 region has the DNA TGTGCCACCAGTGAACCGACAGGGGAAGGCTATGGCTACACCTTC. As protein: CATSEPTGEGYGYTF.

DNA of the CDR3: TGTGCCAGTAGCGTTAGCGGGAGATCCTACAATGAGCAGTTCTTC. Translating gives CASSVSGRSYNEQFF. The chain combines TRBV19 with TRBJ2-1; the match to TRBD2 covers 9 bases. The CDR3 contains 15 residues. Germline V gene sequence: CDR1 LNHDA, CDR2 SQIVND (reference sequence). J was trimmed by 1 base and V by 6 bases; bases with no gene match: 4.